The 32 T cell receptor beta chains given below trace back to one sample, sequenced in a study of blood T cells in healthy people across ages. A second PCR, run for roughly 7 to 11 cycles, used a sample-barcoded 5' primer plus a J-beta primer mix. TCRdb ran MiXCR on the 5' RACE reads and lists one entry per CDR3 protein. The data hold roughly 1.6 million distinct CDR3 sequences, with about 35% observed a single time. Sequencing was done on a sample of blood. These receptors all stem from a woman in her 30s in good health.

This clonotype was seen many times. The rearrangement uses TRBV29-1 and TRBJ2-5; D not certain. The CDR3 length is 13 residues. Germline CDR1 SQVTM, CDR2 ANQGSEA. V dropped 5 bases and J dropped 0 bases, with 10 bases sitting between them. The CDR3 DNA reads TGCAGCGTTCCCTCTTCGTACCAAGAGACCCAGTACTTC. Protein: CSVPSSYQETQYF.

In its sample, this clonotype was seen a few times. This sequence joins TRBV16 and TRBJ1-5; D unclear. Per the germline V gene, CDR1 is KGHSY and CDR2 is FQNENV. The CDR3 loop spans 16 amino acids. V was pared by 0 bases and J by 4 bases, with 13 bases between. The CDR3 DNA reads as TGTGCCAGCAGCCAATCGGTGTTAGGGAGTAATCAGCCCCAGCATTTT. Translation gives CASSQSVLGSNQPQHF.

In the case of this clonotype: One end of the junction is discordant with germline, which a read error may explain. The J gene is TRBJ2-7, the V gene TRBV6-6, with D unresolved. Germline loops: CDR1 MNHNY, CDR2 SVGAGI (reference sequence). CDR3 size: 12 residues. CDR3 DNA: TGTGCCAGCGGTCCTATATGGTACGGGCAGTACTTC. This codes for CASGPIWYGQYF.

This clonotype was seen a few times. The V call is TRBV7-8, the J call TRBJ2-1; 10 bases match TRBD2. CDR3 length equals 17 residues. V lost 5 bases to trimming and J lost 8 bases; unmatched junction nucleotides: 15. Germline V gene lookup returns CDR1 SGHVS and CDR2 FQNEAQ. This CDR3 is CASSPGASGSPGDEQFF. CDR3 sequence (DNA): TGTGCCAGCAGCCCTGGGGCTAGCGGGAGTCCGGGTGATGAGCAGTTCTTC.

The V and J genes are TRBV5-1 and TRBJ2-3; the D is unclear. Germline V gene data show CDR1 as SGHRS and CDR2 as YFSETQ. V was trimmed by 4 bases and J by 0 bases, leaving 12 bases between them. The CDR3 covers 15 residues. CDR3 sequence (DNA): TGCGCCAGCAGCAAGGACGGCGGCAGCACAGATACGCAGTATTTT. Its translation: CASSKDGGSTDTQYF.

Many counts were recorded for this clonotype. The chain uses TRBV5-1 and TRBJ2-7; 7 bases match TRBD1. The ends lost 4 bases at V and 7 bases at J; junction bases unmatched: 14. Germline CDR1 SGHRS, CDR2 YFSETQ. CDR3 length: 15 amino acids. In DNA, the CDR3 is TGCGCCAGCAGCCTGGGTGGGACAGCGTTTAGTGAGCAGTACTTC. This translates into CASSLGGTAFSEQYF. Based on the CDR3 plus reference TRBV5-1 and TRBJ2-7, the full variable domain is KAGVTQTPRYLIKTRGQQVTLSCSPISGHRSVSWYQQTPGQGLQFLFEYFSETQRNKGNFPGRFSGRQFSNSRSEMNVSTLELGDSALYLCASSLGGTAFSEQYFGPGTRLTVT.

CDR3 in DNA: TGTGCCAGCAGTCCTGATAAATCGACCTACGAGCAGTACTTC. Its protein is CASSPDKSTYEQYF. V gene TRBV28 combines with J gene TRBJ2-7; D ambiguous. Germline values: CDR1 MDHEN, CDR2 SYDVKM. Trimming shortened V by 5 bases and J by 2 bases, and 13 bases separated the two germline ends. CDR3 length: 14 residues.

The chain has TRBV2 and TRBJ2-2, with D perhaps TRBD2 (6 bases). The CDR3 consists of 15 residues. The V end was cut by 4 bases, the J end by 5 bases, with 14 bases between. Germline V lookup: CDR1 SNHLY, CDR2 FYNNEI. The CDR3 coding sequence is TGTGCCAGCAGTGGGTTTGCGGGGAGAACCGGGGAGCTGTTTTTT. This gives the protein CASSGFAGRTGELFF.

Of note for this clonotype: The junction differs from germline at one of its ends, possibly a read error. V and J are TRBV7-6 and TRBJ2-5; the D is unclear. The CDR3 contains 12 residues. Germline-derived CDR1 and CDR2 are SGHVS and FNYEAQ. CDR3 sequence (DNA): TGTACCAGCAGCCCCCAAAGGGAGACCCAGTACTTC. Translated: CTSSPQRETQYF.

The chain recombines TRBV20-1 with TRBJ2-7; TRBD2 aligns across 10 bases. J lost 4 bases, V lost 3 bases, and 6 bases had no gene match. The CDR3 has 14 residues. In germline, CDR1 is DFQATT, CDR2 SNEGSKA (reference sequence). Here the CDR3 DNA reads TGCAGTGCTAGTCGCCCTAGCGGGAGTTACGAGCAGTACTTC. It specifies CSASRPSGSYEQYF.

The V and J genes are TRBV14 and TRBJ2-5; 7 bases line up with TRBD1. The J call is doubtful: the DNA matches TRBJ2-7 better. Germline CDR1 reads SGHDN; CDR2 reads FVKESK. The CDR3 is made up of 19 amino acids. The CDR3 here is CASSPGQPLGVGLSDEQYF. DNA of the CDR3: TGTGCCAGCAGCCCGGGACAGCCGCTGGGGGTAGGTCTATCGGACGAGCAGTACTTC.

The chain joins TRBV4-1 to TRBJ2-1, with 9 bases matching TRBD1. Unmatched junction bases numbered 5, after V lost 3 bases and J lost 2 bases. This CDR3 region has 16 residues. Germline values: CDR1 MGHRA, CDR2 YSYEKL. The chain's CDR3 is CASSQSDRGAYNEQFF. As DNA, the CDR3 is TGCGCCAGCAGCCAGTCTGACAGGGGGGCCTACAATGAGCAGTTCTTC.

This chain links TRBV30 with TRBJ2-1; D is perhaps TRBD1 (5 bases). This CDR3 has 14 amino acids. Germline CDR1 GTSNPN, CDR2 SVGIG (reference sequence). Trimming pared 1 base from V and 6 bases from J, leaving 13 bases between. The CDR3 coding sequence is TGTGCCTGGAGTGCTTTAAGCAGGGTCAATGAGCAGTTCTTC. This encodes CAWSALSRVNEQFF.

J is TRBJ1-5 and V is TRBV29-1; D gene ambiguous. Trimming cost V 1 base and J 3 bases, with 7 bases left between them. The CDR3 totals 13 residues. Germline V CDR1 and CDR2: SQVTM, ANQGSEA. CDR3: CSVEVDNNQPQHF. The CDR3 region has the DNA TGCAGCGTTGAAGTAGACAACAATCAGCCCCAGCATTTT.

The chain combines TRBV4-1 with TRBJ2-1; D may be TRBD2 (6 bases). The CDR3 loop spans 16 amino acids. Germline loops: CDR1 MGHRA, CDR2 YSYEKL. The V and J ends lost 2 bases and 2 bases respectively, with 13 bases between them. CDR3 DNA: TGCGCCAGCAGCCAACCAGCGGGTACCACCTACAATGAGCAGTTCTTC. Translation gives CASSQPAGTTYNEQFF.

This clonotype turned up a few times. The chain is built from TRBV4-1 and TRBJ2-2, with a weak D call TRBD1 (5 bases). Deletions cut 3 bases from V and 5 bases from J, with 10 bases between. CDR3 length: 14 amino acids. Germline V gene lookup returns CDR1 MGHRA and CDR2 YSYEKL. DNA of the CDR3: TGCGCCAGCAGCCAGGGCAGGGTTACCGGGGAGCTGTTTTTT. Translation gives CASSQGRVTGELFF.

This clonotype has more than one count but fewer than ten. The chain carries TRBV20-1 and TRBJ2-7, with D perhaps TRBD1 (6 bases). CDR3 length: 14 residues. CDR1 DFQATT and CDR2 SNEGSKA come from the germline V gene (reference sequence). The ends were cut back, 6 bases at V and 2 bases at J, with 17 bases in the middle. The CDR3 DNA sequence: TGCAGTGCCCTAGATTGGGACACCACCTACGAGCAGTACTTC. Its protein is CSALDWDTTYEQYF.

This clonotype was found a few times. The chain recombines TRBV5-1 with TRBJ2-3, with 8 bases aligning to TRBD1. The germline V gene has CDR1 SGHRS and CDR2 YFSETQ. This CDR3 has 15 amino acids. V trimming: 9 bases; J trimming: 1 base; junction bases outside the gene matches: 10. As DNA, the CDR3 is TGCGCCACCTCCGATGGACAGGGAGGCACAGATACGCAGTATTTT. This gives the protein CATSDGQGGTDTQYF.

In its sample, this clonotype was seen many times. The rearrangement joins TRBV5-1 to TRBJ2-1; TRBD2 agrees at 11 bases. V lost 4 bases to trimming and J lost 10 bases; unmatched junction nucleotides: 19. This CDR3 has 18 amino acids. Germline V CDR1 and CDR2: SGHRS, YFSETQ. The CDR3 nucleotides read TGCGCCAGCAGCCTAAACACCATCGCTAGCGGGGGGCCAGGGGAGCAGTTCTTC. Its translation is CASSLNTIASGGPGEQFF.

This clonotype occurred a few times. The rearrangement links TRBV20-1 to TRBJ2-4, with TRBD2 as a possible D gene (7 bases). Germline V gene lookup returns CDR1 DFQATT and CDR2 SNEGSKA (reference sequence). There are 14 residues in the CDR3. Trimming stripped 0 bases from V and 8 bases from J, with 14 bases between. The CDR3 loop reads CSARDLGGRDIQYF. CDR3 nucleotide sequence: TGCAGTGCTAGAGATCTGGGGGGGCGAGACATTCAGTACTTC.

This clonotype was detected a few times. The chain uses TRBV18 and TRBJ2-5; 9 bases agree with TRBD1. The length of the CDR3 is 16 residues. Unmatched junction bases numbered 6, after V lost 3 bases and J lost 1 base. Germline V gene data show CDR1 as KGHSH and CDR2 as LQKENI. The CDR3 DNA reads TGTGCCAGCTCACCCTGGACAGGGGACTCCCAAGAGACCCAGTACTTC. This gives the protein CASSPWTGDSQETQYF.

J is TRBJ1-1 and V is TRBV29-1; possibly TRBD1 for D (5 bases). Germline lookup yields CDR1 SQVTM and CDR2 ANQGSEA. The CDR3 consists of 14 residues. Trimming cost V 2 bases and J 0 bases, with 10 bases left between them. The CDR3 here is CSVEIRTMNTEAFF. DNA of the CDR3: TGCAGCGTTGAAATAAGGACAATGAACACTGAAGCTTTCTTT. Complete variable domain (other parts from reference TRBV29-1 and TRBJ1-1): SAVISQKPSRDICQRGTSLTIQCQVDSQVTMMFWYRQQPGQSLTLIATANQGSEATYESGFVIDKFPISRPNLTFSTLTVSNMSPEDSSIYLCSVEIRTMNTEAFFGQGTRLTVV.

The chain's CDR3 is CAISEPPGQGLNTGELFF. Here the CDR3 DNA reads TGTGCCATCAGTGAACCCCCGGGACAGGGACTTAACACCGGGGAGCTGTTTTTT. The chain couples TRBV10-3 to TRBJ2-2, with 9 positions matching TRBD1. Germline V gene data show CDR1 as ENHRY and CDR2 as SYGVKD. Losses at the gene ends were 3 bases for V and 2 bases for J; bases not matched to a gene: 10. The length of the CDR3 is 18 residues.

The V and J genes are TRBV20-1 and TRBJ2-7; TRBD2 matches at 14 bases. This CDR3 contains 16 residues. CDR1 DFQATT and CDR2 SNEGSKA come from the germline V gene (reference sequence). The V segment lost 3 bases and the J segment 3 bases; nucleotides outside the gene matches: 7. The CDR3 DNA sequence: TGCAGTGCTAGCCAGACTAGCGGGAGGGCCGGCTACGAGCAGTACTTC. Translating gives CSASQTSGRAGYEQYF.

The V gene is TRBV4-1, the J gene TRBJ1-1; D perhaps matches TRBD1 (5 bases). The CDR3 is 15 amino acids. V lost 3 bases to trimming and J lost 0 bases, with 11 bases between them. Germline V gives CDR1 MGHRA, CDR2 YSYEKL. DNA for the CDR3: TGCGCCAGCAGCCATACAGGACCCATGAACACTGAAGCTTTCTTT. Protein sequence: CASSHTGPMNTEAFF.

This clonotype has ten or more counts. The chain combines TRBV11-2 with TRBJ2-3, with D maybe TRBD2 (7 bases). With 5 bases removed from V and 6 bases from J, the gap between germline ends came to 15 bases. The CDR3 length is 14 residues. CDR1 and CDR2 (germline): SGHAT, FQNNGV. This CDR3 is CASSRGGLADTQYF. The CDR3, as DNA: TGTGCCAGCAGCAGGGGGGGCCTCGCGGATACGCAGTATTTT.

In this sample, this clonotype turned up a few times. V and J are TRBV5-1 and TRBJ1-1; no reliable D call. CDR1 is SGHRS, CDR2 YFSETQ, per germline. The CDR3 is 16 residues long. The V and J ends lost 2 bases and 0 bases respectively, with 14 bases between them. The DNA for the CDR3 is TGCGCCAGCAGCTTTGGACCAGCCGCCATGAACACTGAAGCTTTCTTT. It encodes CASSFGPAAMNTEAFF.

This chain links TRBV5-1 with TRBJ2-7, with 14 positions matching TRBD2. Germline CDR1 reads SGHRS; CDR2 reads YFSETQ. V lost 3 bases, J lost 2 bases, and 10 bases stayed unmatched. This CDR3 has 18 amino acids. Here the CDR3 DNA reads TGCGCCAGCAGCTCCCCCGGGACTAGCGGGAGTCGGACCTACGAGCAGTACTTC. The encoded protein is CASSSPGTSGSRTYEQYF.

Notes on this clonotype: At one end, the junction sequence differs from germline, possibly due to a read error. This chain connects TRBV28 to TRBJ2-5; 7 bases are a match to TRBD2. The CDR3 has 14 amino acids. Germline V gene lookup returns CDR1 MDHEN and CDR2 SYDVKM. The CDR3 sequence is CARSDGTNYNEQYF. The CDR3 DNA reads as TGTGCCCGCAGTGACGGGACTAACTACAATGAGCAGTACTTC.

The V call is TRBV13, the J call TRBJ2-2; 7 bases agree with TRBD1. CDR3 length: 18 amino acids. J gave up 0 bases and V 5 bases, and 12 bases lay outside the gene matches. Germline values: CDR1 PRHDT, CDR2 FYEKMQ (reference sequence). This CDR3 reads CASSHLLTGQTNTGELFF. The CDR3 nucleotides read TGTGCCAGCAGCCATCTCCTTACGGGACAGACGAACACCGGGGAGCTGTTTTTT.

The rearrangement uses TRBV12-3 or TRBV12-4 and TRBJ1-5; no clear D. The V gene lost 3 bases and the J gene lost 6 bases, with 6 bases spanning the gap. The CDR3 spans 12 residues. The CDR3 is CASSFPSQPQHF. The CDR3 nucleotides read TGTGCCAGCAGTTTCCCGAGTCAGCCCCAGCATTTT.

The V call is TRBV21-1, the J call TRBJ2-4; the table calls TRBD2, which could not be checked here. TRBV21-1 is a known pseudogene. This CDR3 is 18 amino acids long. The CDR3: CASSKVSALLGTKNIQYF. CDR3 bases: TGTGCCAGCAGCAAAGTCTCGGCCCTCTTGGGAACCAAAAACATTCAGTACTTC.